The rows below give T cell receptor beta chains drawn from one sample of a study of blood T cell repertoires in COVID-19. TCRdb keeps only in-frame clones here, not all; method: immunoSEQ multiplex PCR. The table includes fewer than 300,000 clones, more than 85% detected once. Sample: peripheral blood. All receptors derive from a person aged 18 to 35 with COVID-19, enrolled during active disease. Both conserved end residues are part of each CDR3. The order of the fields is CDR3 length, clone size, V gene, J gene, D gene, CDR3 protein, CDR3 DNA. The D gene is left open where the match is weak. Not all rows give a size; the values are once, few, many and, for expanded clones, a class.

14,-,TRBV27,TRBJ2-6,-,CASSFISGANVLTF,TGTGCCAGCAGTTTTATCTCTGGGGCCAACGTCCTGACTTTC
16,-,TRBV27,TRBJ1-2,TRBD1,CASSSYPARQGYGYTF,TGTGCCAGCAGTTCCTACCCCGCGAGACAGGGGTACGGCTACACCTTC
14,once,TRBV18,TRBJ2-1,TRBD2,CASSRPLVAGEQFF,TGTGCCAGCTCACGGCCCCTTGTAGCGGGGGAGCAGTTCTTC
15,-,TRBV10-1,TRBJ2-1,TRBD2,CASTSAGACRNEQFF,TGCGCCAGCACGTCGGCGGGAGCATGTCGGAATGAGCAGTTCTTC
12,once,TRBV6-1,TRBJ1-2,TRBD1,CASSQVDRACTF,TGTGCCAGCAGTCAAGTGGACAGGGCCTGCACCTTC
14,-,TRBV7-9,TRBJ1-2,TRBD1,CASSLKGQVYGYTF,TGTGCCAGCAGCTTAAAAGGACAGGTCTATGGCTACACCTTC
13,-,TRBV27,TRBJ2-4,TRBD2,CARAGEEGNIQYF,TGTGCGCGGGCGGGGGAGGAGGGAAACATTCAGTACTTC
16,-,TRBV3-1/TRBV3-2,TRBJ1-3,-,CASSQVRPLAVDTIYF,TGTGCCAGCAGCCAAGTTCGTCCCTTGGCGGTGGACACCATATATTTT
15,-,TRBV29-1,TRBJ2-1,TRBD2,CSVETSGGSYNEQFF,TGCAGCGTCGAGACTAGCGGGGGTTCCTACAATGAGCAGTTCTTC
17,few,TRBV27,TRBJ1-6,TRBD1,CASSTTSGTGSNSPLHF,TGTGCCAGCAGTACTACTTCCGGGACAGGGAGTAATTCACCCCTCCACTTT